A selection of T cell receptor beta chains follows, all from one sample in a study of blood T cell repertoires in COVID-19. The data were produced by immunoSEQ multiplex PCR, yet TCRdb's version contains in-frame clones alone and is incomplete. The data hold some 94,000 clones, with 85% to 90% observed a single time. Source material: peripheral blood. The receptors stem from a human donor in a cohort sampled during active COVID-19. Both conserved end residues are part of each CDR3. The D gene is left open where the match is weak. Part of the rows lack a size; the others show once, few, many or a class for expanded clones.

V: TRBV28
size: -
J: TRBJ2-7
D: -
DNA: TGTGCCAGCAGTGACCCCGGGGGTCACTACGAGCAGTACTTC
CDR3: CASSDPGGHYEQYF

V: TRBV19
size: -
J: TRBJ2-7
D: TRBD1
DNA: TGTGCCAGTAGTATCTCAACAGGGGGCTACTACGAGCAGTACTTC
CDR3: CASSISTGGYYEQYF

V: TRBV5-1
size: -
J: TRBJ2-1
D: TRBD2
DNA: TGCGCCAGCAGCCTGGGGCTAGCGGGTGGGGATGAGCAGTTCTTC
CDR3: CASSLGLAGGDEQFF

V: TRBV7-2
size: -
J: TRBJ1-2
D: -
DNA: TGTGCCAGCAGCTTATACAGTGGTGGCTACACCTTC
CDR3: CASSLYSGGYTF

V: TRBV27
size: -
J: TRBJ2-7
D: -
DNA: TGTGCCAGCCTGGCCGGAGGGTCCTACGAGCAGTACTTC
CDR3: CASLAGGSYEQYF

V: TRBV10-2
size: -
J: TRBJ2-3
D: TRBD2
DNA: TGCGCCAGCAGCGGACTAGCGGGTTCCCCATCCACAGATACGCAGTATTTT
CDR3: CASSGLAGSPSTDTQYF

V: TRBV3-1/TRBV3-2
size: -
J: TRBJ2-7
D: TRBD2
DNA: TGTGCCAGCAGTTCAACTAGCGGGAGGGCCTACGAGCAGTACTTC
CDR3: CASSSTSGRAYEQYF

V: TRBV10-3
size: -
J: TRBJ2-1
D: TRBD2
DNA: TGTGCCATCAGATCTCCCGGGACTAGCGGCAGCGGCTCCTACAATGAGCAGTTCTTC
CDR3: CAIRSPGTSGSGSYNEQFF

V: TRBV3-1/TRBV3-2
size: -
J: TRBJ1-5
D: -
DNA: TGTGCCAGCAGCGGGCCAGGCCATAGCAATCAGCCCCAGCATTTT
CDR3: CASSGPGHSNQPQHF

V: TRBV2
size: -
J: TRBJ2-7
D: -
DNA: TGTGCCAGCAGTGAAGGCAGGGTCTACGAGCAGTACTTC
CDR3: CASSEGRVYEQYF

V: TRBV30
size: many
J: TRBJ1-2
D: TRBD1
DNA: TGTGCCTGCCTTTTGGGACAGGGAGGCTATGGCTACACCTTC
CDR3: CACLLGQGGYGYTF

V: TRBV29-1
size: -
J: TRBJ2-1
D: TRBD1
DNA: TGCAGCGTTGATGGGGACAGGGTCGGCGAGCAGTTCTTC
CDR3: CSVDGDRVGEQFF

V: TRBV18
size: -
J: TRBJ2-4
D: TRBD2
DNA: TGTGCCAGCTCACCAACTAGCGGATTAGCCAAAAACATTCAGTACTTC
CDR3: CASSPTSGLAKNIQYF

V: TRBV13
size: -
J: TRBJ2-7
D: TRBD2
DNA: TGTGCCAGCAGCTTCGGAGGACTAGCGGGGGGGCTGCGGTTAGGCGAGCAGTACTTC
CDR3: CASSFGGLAGGLRLGEQYF

V: TRBV29-1
size: once
J: TRBJ2-2
D: -
DNA: TGCAGCGTAGTTGGACAGACGAACACCGGGGAGCTGTTTTTT
CDR3: CSVVGQTNTGELFF

V: TRBV6-2/TRBV6-3
size: -
J: TRBJ1-5
D: TRBD1
DNA: TGTGCCAGCAGTTCTTCAGGGGGAGACGGCAATCAGCCCCAGCATTTT
CDR3: CASSSSGGDGNQPQHF

V: TRBV9
size: -
J: TRBJ2-3
D: TRBD2
DNA: TGTGCCAGCAGCGCTAGAGGGACTAGCGGGGCTTATAGCACAGATACGCAGTATTTT
CDR3: CASSARGTSGAYSTDTQYF

V: TRBV6-5
size: -
J: TRBJ1-4
D: -
DNA: TGTGCCAGTAGGGGTTCGGGTGAAAAACTGTTTTTT
CDR3: CASRGSGEKLFF

V: TRBV7-8
size: -
J: TRBJ2-1
D: TRBD2
DNA: TGTGCCAGCAGCTTAGAGGATTCGAGGTCCAGCGGGAGCCTTTATCGTGAGCAGTTCTTC
CDR3: CASSLEDSRSSGSLYREQFF

V: TRBV6-1
size: few
J: TRBJ1-6
D: -
DNA: TGTGCCAGCAGTGAATCCGAGATTCTACCCCTCCACTTT
CDR3: CASSESEILPLHF

V: TRBV18
size: -
J: TRBJ2-3
D: -
DNA: TGTGCCAGCTCACCACCGGGCCCTCTAGCAGCTAGCACAGATACGCAGTATTTT
CDR3: CASSPPGPLAASTDTQYF

V: TRBV27
size: -
J: TRBJ1-2
D: -
DNA: TGTGCCAGCAGTCTCCGATTGGACAGCGGTTATGGCTACACCTTC
CDR3: CASSLRLDSGYGYTF

V: TRBV7-9
size: -
J: TRBJ2-1
D: -
DNA: TGTGCCAGCAGCTTAGGCACAGGGATCAATGAGCAGTTCTTC
CDR3: CASSLGTGINEQFF

V: TRBV21-1
size: -
J: TRBJ2-7
D: -
DNA: TGTGCCAGCAGCATCGGGACAGCAACCTCCTACGAGCAGTACTTC
CDR3: CASSIGTATSYEQYF

V: TRBV19
size: once
J: TRBJ1-2
D: -
DNA: TGTGCCAGTAGTATAAACAGGAGCTATGGCTACACCTTC
CDR3: CASSINRSYGYTF

V: TRBV13
size: -
J: TRBJ2-1
D: TRBD2
DNA: TGTGCCAGCAGCTTCGGACTAGCGGGGTACAATGAGCAGTTCTTC
CDR3: CASSFGLAGYNEQFF

V: TRBV7-9
size: -
J: TRBJ1-2
D: TRBD1
DNA: TGTGCCAGCAGCCTGGGACAGGACGCTGGCTACACCTTC
CDR3: CASSLGQDAGYTF

V: TRBV9
size: -
J: TRBJ2-3
D: -
DNA: TGTGCCAGCAGCGTAGCTGGGGCGGCAGATACGCAGTATTTT
CDR3: CASSVAGAADTQYF

V: TRBV6-2/TRBV6-3
size: -
J: TRBJ1-5
D: -
DNA: TGTGCCAGCAGTTCCCGACGGGGAGGTCAGCCCCAGCATTTT
CDR3: CASSSRRGGQPQHF

V: TRBV27
size: -
J: TRBJ2-1
D: TRBD2
DNA: TGTGCCAGCAGCGTTGGGGGGGGCAATGAGCAGTTCTTC
CDR3: CASSVGGGNEQFF

V: TRBV5-1
size: -
J: TRBJ2-7
D: TRBD2
DNA: TGCGCCAGCAGCTTGGGGGGACTAGCGGGAGAGACCTACGAGCAGTACTTC
CDR3: CASSLGGLAGETYEQYF